These 3 T cell receptor beta chains originate from one sample sequenced in a study of T-cell memory formation after mild COVID-19. TCRdb reanalysed the 5' RACE reads using MiXCR and keeps one entry per CDR3 protein. The sample contains hundreds of thousands of distinct CDR3 sequences, 15% to 20% of which appear only once. The material sequenced was PBMCs or a T cell subset sorted from them (not recorded which). Receptor source: a man aged 18-30 years who had mild COVID-19 (a few samples of this study predate the infection). Cell type and time point are not known.

This clonotype was observed a few times. The rearrangement uses TRBV12-3 or TRBV12-4 and TRBJ2-5; 7 nucleotides match TRBD2. CDR3 size: 14 residues. V was pared by 6 bases and J by 3 bases, with 7 bases of the junction left unmatched. The DNA of the CDR3 is TGTGCCAGCAGCCACTGGGGGGGTGAAGAGACCCAGTACTTC. It yields the protein CASSHWGGEETQYF.

This clonotype came up many times. The chain has TRBV10-1 and TRBJ2-3; 10 bases agree with TRBD2. The V segment lost 8 bases and the J segment 1 base; nucleotides outside the gene matches: 3. From germline, CDR1 is WNHNN and CDR2 SYGVQD (reference sequence). The CDR3 spans 14 residues. The CDR3, as DNA: TGCGCCAGCGGAGGACTAGCGGGCACAGATACGCAGTATTTT. Amino acids: CASGGLAGTDTQYF.

Points on this clonotype: Relative to the germline gene, one junction end is altered; a read error may explain this. The chain carries TRBV3-1 and TRBJ1-3; the D is unclear. This CDR3 is built from 13 residues. CDR1 LGHDT and CDR2 YNNKEL come from the germline V gene (reference sequence). The CDR3 is CDSSQADGNTIYF. The CDR3 coding sequence is TGTGACAGCAGCCAAGCTGATGGAAACACCATATATTTT.